Below are 8 T cell receptor beta chains sequenced from a single sample in a study of T cell responses to AZD1222 COVID-19 vaccine. TCRdb's copy holds only in-frame clones and misses some; the assay was immunoSEQ multiplex PCR. The sample records 250,000 to 300,000 clones, around 93% being singletons. Sequences were derived from peripheral blood, sampled 28 days after the second AZD1222 dose. These receptors were taken from an adult who received the AZD1222 COVID-19 vaccine.

The chain recombines TRBV7-8 with TRBJ2-1, with D tentatively TRBD1 (7 bases). Germline V lookup: CDR1 SGHVS, CDR2 FQNEAQ. V was cut by 0 bases and J by 7 bases, with 13 bases left in between. The CDR3 contains 15 residues. CDR3 loop: CASSLAPAGGNEQFF. CDR3 DNA sequence: TGTGCCAGCAGCTTAGCGCCCGCAGGGGGGAATGAGCAGTTCTTC.

The chain links TRBV3-1 (or the pseudogene TRBV3-2) to TRBJ2-7; 9 nucleotides line up with TRBD2. J gave up 3 bases and V 4 bases, and 7 bases lay outside the gene matches. The germline CDR1 and CDR2 sequences are LGHDT and YNNKEL (reference sequence). The CDR3 extends over 15 amino acids. The DNA of the CDR3 is TGTGCCAGCAGCCCAACTAGCGGGCCAAACTACGAGCAGTACTTC. Protein sequence: CASSPTSGPNYEQYF.

In nucleotides, the CDR3 is TGTGCCAGCAGCTTAGCTCGCCGGCCTGAGGAGCAGTACTTC. This sequence encodes CASSLARRPEEQYF. The chain has TRBV7-9 and TRBJ2-7; D call uncertain. Germline CDR1 is SEHNR and CDR2 is FQNEAQ (reference sequence). Trimming took 0 bases from V and 7 from J, leaving 13 bases between them. The CDR3 totals 14 residues.

This clone was recorded once. The chain employs TRBV2 and TRBJ2-7; 11 nucleotides align to TRBD1. Germline CDR1 and CDR2: SNHLY and FYNNEI. Trimming took 5 bases from V and 7 from J; bases not matched to a gene: 4. The CDR3 covers 13 residues. CDR3 bases: TGTGCCAGCAGTTCCGGGACAGGGGGTGAGCAGTACTTC. Translated: CASSSGTGGEQYF.

J is TRBJ1-1 and V is TRBV13; 7 positions match TRBD1. Germline values: CDR1 PRHDT, CDR2 FYEKMQ (reference sequence). The CDR3 runs 14 residues. The junction had 6 bases not matched to a gene; V was cut back by 3 bases and J by 5 bases. The CDR3 sequence is CASSLTGRGTEAFF. For the CDR3, the DNA is TGTGCCAGCAGCTTGACAGGGAGGGGAACTGAAGCTTTCTTT.

The gene calls are TRBV6-5 and TRBJ1-1; 7 nucleotides agree with TRBD1. CDR1 is MNHEY and CDR2 is SVGAGI in the germline V gene. The CDR3 has 12 amino acids. CDR3 loop: CATGTVNTEAFF. CDR3 nucleotides: TGTGCGACCGGGACAGTGAACACTGAAGCTTTCTTT.

The V gene is TRBV7-2, the J gene TRBJ1-1; tentatively, D is TRBD1 (5 bases). The CDR3 is 13 amino acids. CDR1 is SGHTA and CDR2 is FQGNSA in the germline V gene. Trimming cost V 5 bases and J 3 bases, with 10 bases left between them. This chain's CDR3 is CASSRIRDTEAFF. Here the CDR3 DNA reads TGTGCCAGCAGCCGAATCAGGGACACTGAAGCTTTCTTT.

The chain couples TRBV14 to TRBJ1-2, with TRBD1 as a possible D gene (6 bases). The CDR3 consists of 15 residues. CDR1 SGHDN and CDR2 FVKESK come from the germline V gene. Trimming cost V 8 bases and J 4 bases, with 20 bases left between them. The CDR3: CASARGEGDPYGYTF. CDR3 DNA: TGTGCCAGCGCCCGGGGAGAGGGGGACCCCTATGGCTACACCTTC. Complete variable domain (other parts from reference TRBV14 and TRBJ1-2): EAGVTQFPSHSVIEKGQTVTLRCDPISGHDNLYWYRRVMGKEIKFLLHFVKESKQDESGMPNNRFLAERTGGTYSTLKVQPAELEDSGVYFCASARGEGDPYGYTFGSGTRLTVV.